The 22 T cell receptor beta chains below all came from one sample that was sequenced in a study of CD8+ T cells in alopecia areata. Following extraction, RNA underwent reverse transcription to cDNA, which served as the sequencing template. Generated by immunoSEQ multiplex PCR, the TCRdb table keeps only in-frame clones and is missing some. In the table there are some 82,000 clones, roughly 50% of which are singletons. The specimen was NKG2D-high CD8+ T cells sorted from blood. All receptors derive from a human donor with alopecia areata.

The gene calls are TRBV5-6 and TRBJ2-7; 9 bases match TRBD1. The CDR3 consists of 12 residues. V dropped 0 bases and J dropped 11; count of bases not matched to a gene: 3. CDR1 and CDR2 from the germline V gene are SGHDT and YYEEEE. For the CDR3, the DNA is TGTGCCAGCAGCTTGGGGACAGGGGCAAAGTACTTC. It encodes CASSLGTGAKYF.

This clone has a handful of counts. The CDR3 spells CALRDTGELFF. The CDR3 DNA follows: TGTGCTTTGCGAGACACCGGGGAGCTGTTTTTT. The rearrangement joins TRBV30 to TRBJ2-2; D unclear. CDR1 is GTSNPN, CDR2 SVGIG, per germline (reference sequence). The CDR3 runs 11 residues.

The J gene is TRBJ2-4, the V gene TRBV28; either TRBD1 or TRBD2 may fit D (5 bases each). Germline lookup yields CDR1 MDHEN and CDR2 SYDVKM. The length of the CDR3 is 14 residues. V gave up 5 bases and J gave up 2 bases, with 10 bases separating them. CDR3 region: CASSGTNSKNIQYF. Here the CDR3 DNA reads TGTGCCAGCAGTGGGACGAACTCCAAAAACATTCAGTACTTC.

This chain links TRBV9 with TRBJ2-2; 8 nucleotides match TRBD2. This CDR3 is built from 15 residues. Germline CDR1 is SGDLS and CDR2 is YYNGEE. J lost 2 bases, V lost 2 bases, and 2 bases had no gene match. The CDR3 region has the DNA TGTGCCAGCAGCGTCAGCGGGAGTAACACCGGGGAGCTGTTTTTT. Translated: CASSVSGSNTGELFF.

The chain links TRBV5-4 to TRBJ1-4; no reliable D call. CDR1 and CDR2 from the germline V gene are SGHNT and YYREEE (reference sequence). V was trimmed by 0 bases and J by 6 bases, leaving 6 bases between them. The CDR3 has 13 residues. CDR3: CASSLDYDEKLFF. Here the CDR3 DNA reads TGTGCCAGCAGCTTGGATTATGATGAAAAACTGTTTTTT.

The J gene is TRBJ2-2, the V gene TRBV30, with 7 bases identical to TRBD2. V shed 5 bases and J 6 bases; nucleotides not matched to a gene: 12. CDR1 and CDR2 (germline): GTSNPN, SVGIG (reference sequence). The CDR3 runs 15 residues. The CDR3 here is CAWSRGLLLPGELFF. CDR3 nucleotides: TGTGCCTGGTCGAGGGGACTATTGCTTCCCGGGGAGCTGTTTTTT.

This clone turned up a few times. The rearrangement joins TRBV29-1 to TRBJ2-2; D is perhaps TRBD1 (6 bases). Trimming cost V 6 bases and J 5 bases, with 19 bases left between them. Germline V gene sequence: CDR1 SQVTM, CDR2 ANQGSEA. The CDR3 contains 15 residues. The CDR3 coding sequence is TGCAGCGTGCGCCCGGGACAAAGGGGGACCGGGGAGCTGTTTTTT. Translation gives CSVRPGQRGTGELFF.

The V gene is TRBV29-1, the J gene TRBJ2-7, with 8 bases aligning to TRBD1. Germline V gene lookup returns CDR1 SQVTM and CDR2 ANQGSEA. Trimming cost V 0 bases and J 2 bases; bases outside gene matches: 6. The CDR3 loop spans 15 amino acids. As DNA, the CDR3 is TGCAGCGTTGAAGATCCAGGACAGGGAGCCTACGAGCAGTACTTC. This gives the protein CSVEDPGQGAYEQYF.

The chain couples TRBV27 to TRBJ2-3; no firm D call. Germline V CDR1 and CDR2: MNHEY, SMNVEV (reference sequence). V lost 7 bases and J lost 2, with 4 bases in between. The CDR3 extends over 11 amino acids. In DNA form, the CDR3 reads TGTGCCAGCACCCACACAGATACGCAGTATTTT. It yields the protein CASTHTDTQYF.

The CDR3 DNA follows: TGTGCCTGGAGCCGCGAGAACAATGAGCAGTTCTTC. Translation: CAWSRENNEQFF. The rearrangement links TRBV30 to TRBJ2-1; D remains unclear. CDR1 is GTSNPN and CDR2 is SVGIG in the germline V gene (reference sequence). V lost 3 bases, J lost 5 bases, and 8 bases lay in between. This CDR3 has 12 residues.

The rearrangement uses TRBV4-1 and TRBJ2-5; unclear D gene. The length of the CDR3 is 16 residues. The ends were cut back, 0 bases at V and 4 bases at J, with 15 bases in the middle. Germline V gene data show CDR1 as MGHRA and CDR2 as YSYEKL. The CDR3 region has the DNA TGCGCCAGCAGCCAAGAGGGCCTGATCGGTATAGAGACCCAGTACTTC. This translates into CASSQEGLIGIETQYF.

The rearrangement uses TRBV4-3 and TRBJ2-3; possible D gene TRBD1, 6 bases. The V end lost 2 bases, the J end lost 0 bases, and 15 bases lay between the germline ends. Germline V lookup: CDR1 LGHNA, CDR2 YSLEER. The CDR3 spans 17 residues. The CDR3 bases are TGCGCCAGCAGCCAACAACCCGTGGACAGTAGCACAGATACGCAGTATTTT. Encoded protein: CASSQQPVDSSTDTQYF.

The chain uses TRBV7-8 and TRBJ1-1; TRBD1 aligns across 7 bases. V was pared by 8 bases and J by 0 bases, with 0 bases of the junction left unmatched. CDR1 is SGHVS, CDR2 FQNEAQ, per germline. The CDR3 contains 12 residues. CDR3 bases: TGTGCCAGCGACAGGGTGAACACTGAAGCTTTCTTT. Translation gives CASDRVNTEAFF.

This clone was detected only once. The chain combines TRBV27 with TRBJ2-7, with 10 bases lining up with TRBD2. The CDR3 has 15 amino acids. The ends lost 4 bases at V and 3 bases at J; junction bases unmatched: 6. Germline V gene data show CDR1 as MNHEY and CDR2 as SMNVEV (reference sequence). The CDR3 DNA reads TGTGCCAGCAGTTCAGGACTAGCGGCACTCTACGAGCAGTACTTC. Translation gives CASSSGLAALYEQYF.

CDR3 DNA: TGCAGCGTTGAGGTCAGGGATTCCTACGAGCAGTACTTC. Its translation is CSVEVRDSYEQYF. This rearrangement joins TRBV29-1 to TRBJ2-7; the D gene is possibly TRBD1 (5 bases). The V gene lost 3 bases and the J gene lost 1 base, with 10 bases spanning the gap. Germline V gene lookup returns CDR1 SQVTM and CDR2 ANQGSEA. The CDR3 spans 13 residues.

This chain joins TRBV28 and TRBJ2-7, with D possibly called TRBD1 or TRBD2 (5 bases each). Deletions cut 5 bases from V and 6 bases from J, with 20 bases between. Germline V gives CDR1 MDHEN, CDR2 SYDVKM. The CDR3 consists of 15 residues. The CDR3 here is CASSTTGPRTGEQYF. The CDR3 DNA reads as TGTGCCAGCAGTACGACGGGACCCCGGACGGGCGAGCAGTACTTC.

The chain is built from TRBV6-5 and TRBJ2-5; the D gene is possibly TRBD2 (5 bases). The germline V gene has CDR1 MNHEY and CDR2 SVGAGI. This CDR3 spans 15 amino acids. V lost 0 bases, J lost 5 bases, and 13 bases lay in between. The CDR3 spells CASSYSAAASETQYF. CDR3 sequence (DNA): TGTGCCAGCAGTTACTCGGCGGCGGCTAGCGAGACCCAGTACTTC.

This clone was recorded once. In DNA, the CDR3 is TGTGCCAGCAGTTCTGACATATTGAACACTGAAGCTTTCTTT. This sequence encodes CASSSDILNTEAFF. The chain has TRBV2 and TRBJ1-1, with unresolved D. The V gene lost 5 bases and the J gene lost 0 bases, with 10 bases spanning the gap. This CDR3 comprises 14 residues. Per germline, CDR1 SNHLY and CDR2 FYNNEI.

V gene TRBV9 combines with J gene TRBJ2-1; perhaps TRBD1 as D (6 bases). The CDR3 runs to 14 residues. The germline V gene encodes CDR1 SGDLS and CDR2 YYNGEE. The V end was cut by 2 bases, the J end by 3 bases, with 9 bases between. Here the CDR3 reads CASSVGTLYNEQFF. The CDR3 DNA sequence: TGTGCCAGCAGCGTGGGGACACTCTACAATGAGCAGTTCTTC.

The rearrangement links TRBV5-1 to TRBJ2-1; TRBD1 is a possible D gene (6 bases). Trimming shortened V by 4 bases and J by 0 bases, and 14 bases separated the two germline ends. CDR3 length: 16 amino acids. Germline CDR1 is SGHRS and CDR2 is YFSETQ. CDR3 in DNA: TGCGCCAGCAGCGACGGACAGCCTGACTCCTACAATGAGCAGTTCTTC. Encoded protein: CASSDGQPDSYNEQFF.

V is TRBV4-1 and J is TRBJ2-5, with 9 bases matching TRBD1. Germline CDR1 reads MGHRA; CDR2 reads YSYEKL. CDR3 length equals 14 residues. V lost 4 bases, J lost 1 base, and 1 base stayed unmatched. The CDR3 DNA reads TGCGCCAGCAGCCCGGACAGGGGCCAAGAGACCCAGTACTTC. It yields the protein CASSPDRGQETQYF.

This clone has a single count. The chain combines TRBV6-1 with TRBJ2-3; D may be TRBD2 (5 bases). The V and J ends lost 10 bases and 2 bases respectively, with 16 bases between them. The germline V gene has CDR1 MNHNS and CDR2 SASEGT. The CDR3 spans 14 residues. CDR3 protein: CATTDYSPTDTQYF. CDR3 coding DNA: TGTGCCACCACCGACTACTCCCCCACAGATACGCAGTATTTT.